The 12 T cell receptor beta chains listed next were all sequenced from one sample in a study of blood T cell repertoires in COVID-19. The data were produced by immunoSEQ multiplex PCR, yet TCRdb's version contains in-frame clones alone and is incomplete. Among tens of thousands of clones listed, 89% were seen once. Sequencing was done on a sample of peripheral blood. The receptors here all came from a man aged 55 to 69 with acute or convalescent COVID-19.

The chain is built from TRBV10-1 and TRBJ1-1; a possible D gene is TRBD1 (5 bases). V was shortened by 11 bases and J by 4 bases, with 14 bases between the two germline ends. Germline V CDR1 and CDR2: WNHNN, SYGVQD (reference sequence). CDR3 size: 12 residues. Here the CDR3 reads CAPWAGSTEAFF. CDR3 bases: TGCGCCCCATGGGCAGGGTCCACTGAAGCTTTCTTT.

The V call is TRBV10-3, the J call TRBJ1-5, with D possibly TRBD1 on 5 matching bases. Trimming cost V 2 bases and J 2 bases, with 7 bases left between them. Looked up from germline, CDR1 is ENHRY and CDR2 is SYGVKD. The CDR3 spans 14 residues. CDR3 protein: CAISEGAGNQPQHF. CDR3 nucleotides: TGTGCCATCAGTGAGGGGGCTGGCAATCAGCCCCAGCATTTT.

The CDR3 DNA follows: TGTGCCAGTAACCCAGGGGGCTCTGGGGCCAACGTCCTGACTTTC. Protein: CASNPGGSGANVLTF. The chain combines TRBV19 with TRBJ2-6, with 7 bases fitting TRBD1. CDR1 is LNHDA and CDR2 is SQIVND in the germline V gene (reference sequence). The junction had 3 bases not matched to a gene; V was cut back by 7 bases and J by 0 bases. The CDR3 is made up of 15 amino acids.

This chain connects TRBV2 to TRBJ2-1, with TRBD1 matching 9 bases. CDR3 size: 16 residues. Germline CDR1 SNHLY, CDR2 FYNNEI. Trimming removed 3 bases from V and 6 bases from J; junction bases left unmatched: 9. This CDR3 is CASSDGGTGGRNEQFF. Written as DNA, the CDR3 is TGTGCCAGCAGTGATGGCGGAACAGGGGGCCGCAATGAGCAGTTCTTC.

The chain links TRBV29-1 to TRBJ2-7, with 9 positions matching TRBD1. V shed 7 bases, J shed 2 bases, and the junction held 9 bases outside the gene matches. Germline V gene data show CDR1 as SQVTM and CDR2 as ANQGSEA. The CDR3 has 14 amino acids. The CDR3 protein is CSAALDRGTYEQYF. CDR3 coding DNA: TGCAGCGCCGCCTTGGACAGGGGAACCTACGAGCAGTACTTC.

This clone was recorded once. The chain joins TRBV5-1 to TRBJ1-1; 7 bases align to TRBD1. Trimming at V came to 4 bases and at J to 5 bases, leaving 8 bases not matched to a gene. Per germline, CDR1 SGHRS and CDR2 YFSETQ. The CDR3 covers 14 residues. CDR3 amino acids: CASSPAPGGTEAFF. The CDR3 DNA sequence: TGCGCCAGCAGCCCGGCGCCAGGGGGGACTGAAGCTTTCTTT.

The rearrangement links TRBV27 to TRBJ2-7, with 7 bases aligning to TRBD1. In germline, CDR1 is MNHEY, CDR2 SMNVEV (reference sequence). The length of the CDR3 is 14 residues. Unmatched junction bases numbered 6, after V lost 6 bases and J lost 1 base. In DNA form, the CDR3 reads TGTGCCAGCAGGGACAGGTTGAAATCCTACGAGCAGTACTTC. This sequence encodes CASRDRLKSYEQYF.

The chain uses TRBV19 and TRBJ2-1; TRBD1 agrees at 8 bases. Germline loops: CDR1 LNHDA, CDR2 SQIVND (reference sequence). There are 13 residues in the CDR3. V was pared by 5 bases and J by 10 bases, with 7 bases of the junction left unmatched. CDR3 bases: TGTGCCAGTAGTGACAGGGGCGCAGGCGAGCAGTTCTTC. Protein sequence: CASSDRGAGEQFF.

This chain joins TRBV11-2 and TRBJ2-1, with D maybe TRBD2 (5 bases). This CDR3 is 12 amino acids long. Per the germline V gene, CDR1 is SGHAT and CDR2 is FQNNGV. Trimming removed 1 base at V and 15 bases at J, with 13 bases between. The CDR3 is CASSLGAGVGFF. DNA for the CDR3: TGTGCCAGCAGCTTAGGTGCGGGTGTGGGGTTCTTC. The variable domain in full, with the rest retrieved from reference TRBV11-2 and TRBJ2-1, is EAGVAQSPRYKIIEKRQSVAFWCNPISGHATLYWYQQILGQGPKLLIQFQNNGVVDDSQLPKDRFSAERLKGVDSTLKIQPAKLEDSAVYLCASSLGAGVGFFGPGTRLTVL.

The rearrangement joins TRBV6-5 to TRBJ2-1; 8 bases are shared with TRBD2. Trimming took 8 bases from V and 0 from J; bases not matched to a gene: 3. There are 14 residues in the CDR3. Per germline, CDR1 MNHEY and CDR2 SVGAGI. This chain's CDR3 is CASLGTSSYNEQFF. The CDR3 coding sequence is TGTGCCAGCCTGGGGACTAGCTCCTACAATGAGCAGTTCTTC.

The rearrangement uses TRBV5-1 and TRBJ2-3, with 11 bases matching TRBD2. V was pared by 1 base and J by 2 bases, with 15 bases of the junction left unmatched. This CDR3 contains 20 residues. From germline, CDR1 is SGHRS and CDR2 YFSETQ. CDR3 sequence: CASSLTTSGGSMRHTDTQYF. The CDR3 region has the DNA TGCGCCAGCAGCTTGACTACTAGCGGGGGATCCATGCGACACACAGATACGCAGTATTTT. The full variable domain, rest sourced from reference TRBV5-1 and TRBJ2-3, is KAGVTQTPRYLIKTRGQQVTLSCSPISGHRSVSWYQQTPGQGLQFLFEYFSETQRNKGNFPGRFSGRQFSNSRSEMNVSTLELGDSALYLCASSLTTSGGSMRHTDTQYFGPGTRLTVL.

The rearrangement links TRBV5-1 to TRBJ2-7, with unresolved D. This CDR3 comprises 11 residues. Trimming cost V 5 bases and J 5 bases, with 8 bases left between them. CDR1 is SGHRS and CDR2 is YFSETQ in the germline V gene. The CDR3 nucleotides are TGCGCCAGCAGTTTAGGAGACGAGCAGTACTTC. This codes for CASSLGDEQYF.